The 8 T cell receptor beta chains listed next were all sequenced from one sample in a study of PD-L1 blockade in urothelial cancer (dated by TCRdb to 2015 to 2018). Receptor amplification or capture employed the immunoSEQ multiplex PCR assay. TCRdb took this table from immuneACCESS and kept in-frame rearrangements with V and J called. Such tables lack part of the clones; where checked against another copy, unresolved V genes explain under half of the gap, and the rest is unexplained. This sample holds roughly 49,000 clones; around nine tenths were observed only once. The ten largest clonotypes hold about 7.6% of the sample. This specimen consisted of PBMCs, obtained around atezolizumab (anti-PD-L1) treatment. These receptors were taken from a man in his sixties with urothelial cancer.

The chain links TRBV4-1 to TRBJ2-4, with D uncertain. CDR3 length: 14 amino acids. Per the germline V gene, CDR1 is MGHRA and CDR2 is YSYEKL. The V end lost 1 base, the J end lost 8 bases, and 12 bases lay between the germline ends. CDR3 amino acids: CASSQGQVVDIQYF. The DNA of the CDR3 is TGCGCCAGCAGCCAAGGTCAGGTGGTTGACATTCAGTACTTC.

The gene calls are TRBV5-8 and TRBJ2-6, with D tentatively TRBD1 (6 bases). CDR3 length equals 18 residues. Trimming cost V 8 bases and J 2 bases, with 23 bases left between them. Germline V gene data show CDR1 as SGHTS and CDR2 as YDEGEE. The CDR3 region is CARPKGSARGTGANVLTF. The DNA for the CDR3 is TGTGCCAGACCTAAGGGTTCGGCCAGGGGAACTGGGGCCAACGTCCTGACTTTC.

The chain combines TRBV28 with TRBJ1-6; D is undetermined. Germline values: CDR1 MDHEN, CDR2 SYDVKM. Trimming stripped 3 bases from V and 7 bases from J, with 10 bases between. CDR3 length: 14 residues. CDR3 nucleotide sequence: TGTGCCAGCAGTTTGGGCCAGTACAATTCACCCCTCCACTTT. Translation gives CASSLGQYNSPLHF. The full variable domain, in which reference TRBV28 and TRBJ1-6 provide the parts outside the CDR3, is DVKVTQSSRYLVKRTGEKVFLECVQDMDHENMFWYRQDPGLGLRLIYFSYDVKMKEKGDIPEGYSVSREKKERFSLILESASTNQTSMYLCASSLGQYNSPLHFGNGTRLTVT.

This clone showed up just a few times. The chain links TRBV30 to TRBJ2-1; D is perhaps TRBD2 (7 bases). The CDR3 has 16 residues. The V gene lost 8 bases and the J gene lost 0 bases, with 20 bases spanning the gap. The germline gives CDR1 GTSNPN, CDR2 SVGIG (reference sequence). The CDR3 protein is CATSGRGGVSYNEQFF. The CDR3 DNA sequence: TGTGCCACCTCTGGTAGGGGGGGCGTCTCCTACAATGAGCAGTTCTTC.

The V and J genes are TRBV4-3 and TRBJ2-1; TRBD2 agrees at 7 bases. J lost 2 bases, V lost 3 bases, and 7 bases had no gene match. This CDR3 is 16 amino acids long. Germline values: CDR1 LGHNA, CDR2 YSLEER. This CDR3 is CASSQALGGTYNEQFF. As DNA, the CDR3 is TGCGCCAGCAGCCAGGCCCTGGGGGGGACCTACAATGAGCAGTTCTTC.

This clone occurred once. The J gene is TRBJ2-3, the V gene TRBV7-9; a weak D match, TRBD2 (7 bases). The V gene lost 5 bases and the J gene lost 2 bases, with 14 bases spanning the gap. The CDR3 spans 15 residues. Germline assignment: CDR1 SEHNR and CDR2 FQNEAQ (reference sequence). Here the CDR3 DNA reads TGTGCCAGCAGCCCCCTTGGGGGGGCCACAGATACGCAGTATTTT. Translation gives CASSPLGGATDTQYF.

V usage is TRBV28 and J usage is TRBJ1-2; unclear D gene. The CDR3 has 18 amino acids. V lost 4 bases and J 0 bases, leaving 21 bases between the germline ends. The V gene's germline CDR1 is MDHEN and CDR2 SYDVKM. The CDR3 protein is CASSYTRKRLVANYGYTF. The CDR3 coding sequence is TGTGCCAGCAGTTACACCCGAAAAAGACTTGTAGCTAACTATGGCTACACCTTC.

This clone ranks as medium-sized (0.01 to 0.1%). J is TRBJ1-4 and V is TRBV2; 8 nucleotides align to TRBD1. V trimming: 8 bases; J trimming: 2 bases; junction bases outside the gene matches: 7. CDR1 is SNHLY, CDR2 FYNNEI, per germline. This CDR3 contains 15 residues. The CDR3 loop reads CASGGQVSTNEKLFF. The CDR3 region has the DNA TGTGCCAGCGGGGGACAGGTTTCGACTAATGAAAAACTGTTTTTT.